The 4 T cell receptor beta chains in this list originate from one sample, sequenced in a study of identical twins. Each CDR3 protein gets one entry after TCRdb re-called the 5' RACE reads with MiXCR. Of 500,000 to 650,000 distinct CDR3 sequences in the sample, around 22% were seen once. These same data were also listed under a study on yellow fever vaccine responses in identical twins.

Sequenced: CD4+ T cells sorted from blood. The receptor source for this set is a woman aged 18-35 years in good health.

This clonotype was detected only a few times. V is TRBV11-2 and J is TRBJ2-1; no firm D call. V lost 3 bases, J lost 2 bases, and 5 bases lay in between. Germline-derived CDR1 and CDR2 are SGHAT and FQNNGV. The CDR3 extends over 13 amino acids. The CDR3 DNA follows: TGTGCCAGCAGCTTCGAACCCTACAATGAGCAGTTCTTC. The encoded protein is CASSFEPYNEQFF.

The chain uses TRBV5-1 and TRBJ2-1, with 8 positions matching TRBD2. Germline trimming cut 4 bases from V and 0 bases from J; bases unmatched to any gene: 12. The CDR3 has 18 residues. Germline V CDR1 and CDR2: SGHRS, YFSETQ. The CDR3 region is CASSPPGLAGLSYNEQFF. The CDR3 DNA sequence: TGCGCCAGCAGCCCCCCTGGCCTAGCGGGCCTCTCCTACAATGAGCAGTTCTTC. Together with reference TRBV5-1 and TRBJ2-1, the CDR3 gives the full variable domain: KAGVTQTPRYLIKTRGQQVTLSCSPISGHRSVSWYQQTPGQGLQFLFEYFSETQRNKGNFPGRFSGRQFSNSRSEMNVSTLELGDSALYLCASSPPGLAGLSYNEQFFGPGTRLTVL.

The J gene is TRBJ1-2, the V gene TRBV15; 8 nucleotides match TRBD1. Germline trimming cut 8 bases from V and 8 bases from J; bases unmatched to any gene: 13. CDR1 LNHNV and CDR2 YYDKDF come from the germline V gene (reference sequence). The CDR3 consists of 14 residues. CDR3 residues: CATVGRTGFEGYTF. The CDR3 nucleotides read TGTGCCACCGTGGGTCGGACAGGGTTTGAAGGCTACACCTTC.

In nucleotides, the CDR3 is TGCAGTGCTAGACCCGGCGGGAGCTCCTACAATGAGCAGTTCTTC. It is translated as CSARPGGSSYNEQFF. V and J are TRBV20-1 and TRBJ2-1; 7 positions agree with TRBD2. The CDR3 runs 15 residues. CDR1 and CDR2 from the germline V gene are DFQATT and SNEGSKA (reference sequence). The J segment lost 0 bases and the V segment lost 2 bases, leaving 4 bases of the junction unmatched.